The present TCR beta chain was sequenced within a study of regulatory T cells in long-lasting Graves disease. The TCR beta library used iRepertoire HTBI primers with Arm-PCR amplification of CDR3. Per the authors' pipeline: The samples included roughly 61 TRBV and under 15 TRBJ segments. TCRdb processed the multiplex PCR reads anew with MiXCR; each CDR3 protein has one entry. Here the V and J calls rest on TCRdb's processing, not on the authors' analysis. The sample includes 350,000 to 400,000 distinct CDR3 sequences, about a sixth seen only once; the top ten take 22%. In this sample, this clonotype turned up many times. Per germline, CDR1 MNHEY and CDR2 SVGEGT. Trimming cost V 5 bases and J 5 bases; bases outside gene matches: 1. CDR3 size: 13 residues. Sample time point: newly diagnosed GD, antithyroid drugs for less than 3 months. PBMCs were the source of the RNA used for TCR sequencing.

Specimen: peripheral blood mononuclear cells (PBMCs), collected at new diagnosis, from a patient treated with antithyroid drugs. The V and J genes are TRBV6-2 or TRBV6-3 and TRBJ2-7, with 12 bases fitting TRBD2. The sequence was collected from a female donor with Graves disease. The CDR3 region is CASSLAGGNEQYF. In DNA, the CDR3 is TGTGCCAGCAGTCTAGCGGGAGGGAACGAGCAGTACTTC.